Reported below is one TCR beta chain. Its antigen is unknown. These data originate in a study of regulatory dendritic cells for organ transplantation. Sorted T cells were CFSE-labeled and cultured 5 days with allogeneic regulatory or mature dendritic cells at 1:10. Naive CD45RA+ and memory CD45RO+ CD4+ or CD8+ T cells were FACS-sorted. Clones were read by immunoSEQ multiplex PCR, and TCRdb kept only the in-frame ones, dropping some. The sample comprises approximately 12,000 clones, around 92% of which are singletons, and roughly 0.22% rests with the top ten. V gave up 0 bases and J gave up 0 bases, with 6 bases separating them. Looked up from germline, CDR1 is MNHEY and CDR2 is SVGAGI. CDR3 size: 16 residues.

The sequenced material came from naive CD8+ T cells from blood cultured with regulatory dendritic cells. Subset denoted: CD45RA+ naive T cells. The chain combines TRBV6-5 with TRBJ1-6, with D hard to call. The TCR sequence derives from a human donor in good health. The CDR3, as DNA: TGTGCCAGCAGTTACTCGGGGAGCTCCTATAATTCACCCCTCCACTTT. Translation: CASSYSGSSYNSPLHF.